This TCR beta chain came from a study of T-cell reconstitution after alpha-beta-depleted transplantation in children. Study-wide points: Some patients' high day-60 TCRbeta diversity was traced to surviving recipient T cells and thymic progenitors. At around two months after transplant, the alpha-beta T cells were reportedly derived from several hundred expanded clones that came from non-depleted graft cells.

Unique molecular identifiers were incorporated during preparation of the TCRbeta library. A single record per CDR3 protein comes from TCRdb applying MiXCR to the PCR reads. Of around 130,000 distinct CDR3 sequences listed, about a tenth were seen once; the top ten hold around 24%. CDR1 and CDR2 (germline): MNHEY, SVGAGI. Trimming removed 4 bases at V and 6 bases at J, with 10 bases between. The CDR3 consists of 13 residues. This clonotype was detected ten times or more. What it recognizes is unknown. The chain carries TRBV6-5 and TRBJ2-1; TRBD2 is a possible D gene (7 bases). This sequence was found in a girl in the first two years of life who had a stem cell transplant for combined immunodeficiency, so the T cells may come from the graft donor. Material: PBMCs, mostly from graft donor cells, obtained 180 days after TCRalphabeta/CD19-depleted stem cell transplant. CDR3 sequence (DNA): TGTGCCAGCAGTTTCGGGGGGCCCAATGAGCAGTTCTTC. Its translation is CASSFGGPNEQFF.